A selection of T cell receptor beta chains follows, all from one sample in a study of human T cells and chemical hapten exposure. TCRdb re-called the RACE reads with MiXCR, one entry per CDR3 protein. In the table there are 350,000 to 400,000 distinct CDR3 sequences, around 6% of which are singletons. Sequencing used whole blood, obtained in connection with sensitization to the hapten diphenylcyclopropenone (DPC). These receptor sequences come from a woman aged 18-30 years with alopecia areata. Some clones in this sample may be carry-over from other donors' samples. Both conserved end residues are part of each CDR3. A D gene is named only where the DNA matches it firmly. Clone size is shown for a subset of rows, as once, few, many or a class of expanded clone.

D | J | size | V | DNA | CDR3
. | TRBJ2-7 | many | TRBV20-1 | TGCAGTGCTAGAGATTTGGCGTTTTCAGGGGACGAGCAGTACTTC | CSARDLAFSGDEQYF
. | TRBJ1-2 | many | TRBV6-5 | TGTGCCAGCAAAACGGCCGATTACTATGGCTACACCTTC | CASKTADYYGYTF
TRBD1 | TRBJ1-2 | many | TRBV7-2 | TGTGCCAGCAGCTTAGGACAGGGAGAAGGCTACACCTTC | CASSLGQGEGYTF
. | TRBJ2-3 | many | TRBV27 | TGTGCCAGCAGTTTTTCTAGGCCCTCTGTAGGGTATACGCAGTATTTT | CASSFSRPSVGYTQYF
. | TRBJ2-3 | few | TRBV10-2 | TGCGCCAGCAGTGGTTCAGGGGGGAAAGATACGCAGTATTTT | CASSGSGGKDTQYF
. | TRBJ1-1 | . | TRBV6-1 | TGTGCCAGCAGTAAGCAGGGTTTGAACACTGAAGCTTTCTTT | CASSKQGLNTEAFF
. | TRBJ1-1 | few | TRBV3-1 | TGTGCCAGCAGCCAAGTCGCAGGCACTGAAGCTTTCTTT | CASSQVAGTEAFF
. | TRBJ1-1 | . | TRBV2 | TGTGCCAGAGAAGGACGGCTAAACACTGAAGCTTTCTTT | CAREGRLNTEAFF
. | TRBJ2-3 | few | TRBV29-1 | TGCAGCCTAAAGGGGGCAGATACGCAGTATTTT | CSLKGADTQYF
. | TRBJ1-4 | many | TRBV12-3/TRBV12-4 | TGTGCCAGCAGTTTCAGCAGCAATGAAAAACTGTTTTTT | CASSFSSNEKLFF
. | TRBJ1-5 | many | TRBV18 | TGTGCCAGCTCAACAGAGTCGGAGCCCCAGCATTTT | CASSTESEPQHF
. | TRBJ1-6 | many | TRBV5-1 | TGCGCCAGCAGACTCCAGCCGGGCCACAATTCACCCCTCCACTTT | CASRLQPGHNSPLHF
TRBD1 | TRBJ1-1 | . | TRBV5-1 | TGCGCCAGCAGCTGGACAGGGTACACTGAAGCTTTCTTT | CASSWTGYTEAFF
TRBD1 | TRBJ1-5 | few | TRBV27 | TGTGCCAGCAGTCCTGGACAGGGAGGGGAGTCTAATCAGCCCCAGCATTTT | CASSPGQGGESNQPQHF
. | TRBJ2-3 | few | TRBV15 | TGTGCCACCAGCAGTGAACGAAGCACAGATACGCAGTATTTT | CATSSERSTDTQYF
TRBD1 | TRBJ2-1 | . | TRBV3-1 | TGTGCCAGCAGCCCCAAGACAGGGCTCAGCTCCTACAATGAGCAGTTCTTC | CASSPKTGLSSYNEQFF
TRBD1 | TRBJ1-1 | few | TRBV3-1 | TGTGCCAGCAGCCAAAAAGGGGGCTTTAGAGCTTTCTTT | CASSQKGGFRAFF
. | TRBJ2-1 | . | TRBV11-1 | TGTGCCAGCAGCTTAGAGGGCCGTAATGAGCAGTTCTTC | CASSLEGRNEQFF
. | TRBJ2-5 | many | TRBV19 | TGTGCCAGTAGTCCAGGGACTGACCAAGCGGAGACCCAGTACTTC | CASSPGTDQAETQYF
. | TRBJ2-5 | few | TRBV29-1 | TGCAGCGTTGTGACTCCGGGCAGTGCGCAAGAGACCCAGTACTTC | CSVVTPGSAQETQYF
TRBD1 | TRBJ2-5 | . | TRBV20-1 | TGCAGTGCCCTCGGACAGGGGGAGGAGACCCAGTACTTC | CSALGQGEETQYF
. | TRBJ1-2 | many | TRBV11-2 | TGTGCCAGCAGCTTAGATACCTACGCGGGTGACTACACCTTC | CASSLDTYAGDYTF
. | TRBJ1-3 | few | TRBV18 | TGTGCCAGCTCACCGCTGGGACCTAGAAATGGAAACACCATATATTTT | CASSPLGPRNGNTIYF
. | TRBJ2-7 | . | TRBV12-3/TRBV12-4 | TGTGCCAGCAGTTTTAGCGGCCCTTACGAGCAGTACTTC | CASSFSGPYEQYF
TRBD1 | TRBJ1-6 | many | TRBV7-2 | TGTGCCAGCAGCTTAGACCGGGACAGCTATAATTCACCCCTCCACTTT | CASSLDRDSYNSPLHF
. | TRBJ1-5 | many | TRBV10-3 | TGTGCCATCAGTGAGGGCCGGAATAGCAATCAGCCCCAGCATTTT | CAISEGRNSNQPQHF
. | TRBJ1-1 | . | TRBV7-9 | TGTGCCAGCAGCTTAGGAACCTACCCTGAAGCTTTCTTT | CASSLGTYPEAFF
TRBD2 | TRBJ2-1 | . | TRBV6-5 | TGTGCCAGTTCGGGGGGAGGGGACTACAATGAGCAGTTCTTC | CASSGGGDYNEQFF
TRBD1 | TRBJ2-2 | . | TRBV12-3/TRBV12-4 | TGTGCCAGCAGGCCTAGACAGGGGGCGATTATGTTTTTT | CASRPRQGAIMFF
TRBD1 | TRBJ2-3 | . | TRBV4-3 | TGCGCCAGCAGCCCGGACAGGGCGCGGCTCTCATTGCAGTATTTT | CASSPDRARLSLQYF
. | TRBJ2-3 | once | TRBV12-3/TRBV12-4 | TGTGCCAGCAGTTTCAGAAACCCAGGGGCAACAGATACGCAGTATTTT | CASSFRNPGATDTQYF
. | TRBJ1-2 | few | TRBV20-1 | TGCAGTGCGACTGCTCAGGGATTCGACTATGGCTACACCTTC | CSATAQGFDYGYTF
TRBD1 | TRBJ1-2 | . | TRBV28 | TGTGCCAGCAGTTTACCGAACGGGACAGTTATTAATGGCTACACCTTC | CASSLPNGTVINGYTF
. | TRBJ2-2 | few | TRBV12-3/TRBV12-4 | TGTGCCAACGAACCGGGCCCAGGGGACACCGGGGAGCTGTTTTTT | CANEPGPGDTGELFF
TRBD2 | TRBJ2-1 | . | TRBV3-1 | TGTGCCAGCAGCCAAGCTAGCGGGGCCTCCTACAATGAGCAGTTCTTC | CASSQASGASYNEQFF
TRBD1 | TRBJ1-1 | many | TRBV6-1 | TGTGCCAGCAGTGCCCCAGGGACAGGGCGCACTGAAGCTTTCTTT | CASSAPGTGRTEAFF
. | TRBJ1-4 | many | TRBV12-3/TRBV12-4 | TGTGCCAGCAGCCAAGACAGGCGTAATGAAAAACTGTTTTTT | CASSQDRRNEKLFF
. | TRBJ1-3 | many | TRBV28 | TGTGCCAGCAGTTCCCACACCTTAAGCTCTGGAAACACCATATATTTT | CASSSHTLSSGNTIYF
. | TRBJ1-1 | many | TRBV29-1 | TGCAGCGTCGGTAGGGACCCCGGACCGAACACTGAAGCTTTCTTT | CSVGRDPGPNTEAFF
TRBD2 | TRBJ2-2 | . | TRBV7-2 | TGTGCCAGCAGCCCGAGCCGACTAGCGGGGGACACCGGGGAGCTGTTTTTT | CASSPSRLAGDTGELFF
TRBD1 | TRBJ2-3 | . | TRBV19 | TGTGCCAGTAGGGACAGGGCATTTTCCTCAGATACGCAGTATTTT | CASRDRAFSSDTQYF
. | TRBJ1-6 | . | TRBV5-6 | TGTGCCAGCAGTCCTGGTAGGACCTTGAATTCACCCCTCCACTTT | CASSPGRTLNSPLHF
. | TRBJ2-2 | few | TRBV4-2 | TGTGCCAGCAGGCAACAGTCCGGGGAGCTGTTTTTT | CASRQQSGELFF
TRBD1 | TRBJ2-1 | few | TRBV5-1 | TGCGCCAGCAGCTTGGTACAGGGGATCTACAATGAGCAGTTCTTC | CASSLVQGIYNEQFF
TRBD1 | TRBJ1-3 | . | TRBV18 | TGTGCCAGCTCACCACCGGGACAGGCTGGAAACACCATATATTTT | CASSPPGQAGNTIYF
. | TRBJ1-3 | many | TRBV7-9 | TGTGCCAGCACCTTCTCTGGAAACACCATATATTTT | CASTFSGNTIYF